Shown below are 19 T cell receptor beta chains from a single sample sequenced in a study of PD-1 blockade in classical Hodgkin lymphoma. Assay used: immunoSEQ multiplex PCR; TCRdb lists only in-frame clones, some missing. The top ten clones hold roughly 6.2% of a sample with about 28,000 clones, around 88% of them seen once. All patients experienced relapse after autologous stem cell transplantation, and brentuximab vedotin exposure was variable. Thawed PBMCs underwent magnetic negative selection to obtain purified CD8+ T cells. The sample in question was CD8+ T cells from blood, obtained at baseline. The receptors here all came from a human donor with classical Hodgkin lymphoma.

The rearrangement uses TRBV9 and TRBJ2-2, with D unresolved. CDR1 and CDR2 from the germline V gene are SGDLS and YYNGEE. Trimming removed 4 bases from V and 3 bases from J, with 19 bases in between. The CDR3 consists of 17 residues. CDR3 region: CASSSPSKGRYTGELFF. The CDR3 DNA reads TGTGCCAGCAGCTCCCCCTCAAAGGGCAGATACACCGGGGAGCTGTTTTTT.

The V and J genes are TRBV2 and TRBJ2-1, with D possibly TRBD1 on 6 matching bases. V lost 11 bases to trimming and J lost 5 bases, with 13 bases between them. CDR3 length: 12 residues. CDR1 SNHLY and CDR2 FYNNEI come from the germline V gene. CDR3 bases: TGTGCCGCAGAGGGGGTCGACAATGAGCAGTTCTTC. Encoded protein: CAAEGVDNEQFF.

This chain connects TRBV19 to TRBJ2-7; D remains unclear. Germline assignment: CDR1 LNHDA and CDR2 SQIVND (reference sequence). There are 14 residues in the CDR3. V lost 1 base to trimming and J lost 0 bases, with 7 bases between them. The CDR3 nucleotides read TGTGCCAGTAGTATAGGCCCGATCTCCTACGAGCAGTACTTC. Residues: CASSIGPISYEQYF.

CDR3 nucleotide sequence: TGTGCCAGCAGCCCCACGGACAGAGAGCTTCCCTACGAGCAGTACTTC. It specifies CASSPTDRELPYEQYF. The chain employs TRBV7-9 and TRBJ2-7; possible D gene TRBD1, 6 bases. Trimming took 5 bases from V and 2 from J, leaving 19 bases between them. CDR3 size: 16 residues. Germline-derived CDR1 and CDR2 are SEHNR and FQNEAQ (reference sequence).

V and J are TRBV27 and TRBJ2-1; 8 bases fit TRBD1. CDR3 length: 15 amino acids. Germline loops: CDR1 MNHEY, CDR2 SMNVEV (reference sequence). V shed 2 bases and J 5 bases; nucleotides not matched to a gene: 5. The chain's CDR3 is CASSLQTGADNEQFF. CDR3 nucleotide sequence: TGTGCCAGCAGTTTACAGACAGGGGCGGACAATGAGCAGTTCTTC.

The chain joins TRBV28 to TRBJ2-5; D might be TRBD1 (6 bases). V lost 8 bases and J 5 bases, leaving 18 bases between the germline ends. The CDR3 is 14 residues long. Germline V gives CDR1 MDHEN, CDR2 SYDVKM. CDR3 nucleotide sequence: TGTGCCAGCCAGGGGTGGTGGGATGCTGAGACCCAGTACTTC. Translation: CASQGWWDAETQYF.

This clone was seen only once. This chain links TRBV7-9 with TRBJ2-5; D possibly corresponds to TRBD2 (6 bases). Deletions cut 4 bases from V and 11 bases from J, with 20 bases between. Germline-derived CDR1 and CDR2 are SEHNR and FQNEAQ (reference sequence). The CDR3 spans 14 residues. The CDR3 DNA reads as TGTGCCAGCAGCTCCCCCGGGACTCCGGGTGAGCAGTACTTC. Its protein product is CASSSPGTPGEQYF.

This clone turned up a few times. The rearrangement links TRBV9 to TRBJ2-5; 7 bases fit TRBD2. Germline V gene lookup returns CDR1 SGDLS and CDR2 YYNGEE. The CDR3 is 15 residues long. The ends lost 3 bases at V and 5 bases at J; junction bases unmatched: 10. CDR3 sequence: CASSAPGRAAETQYF. In DNA form, the CDR3 reads TGTGCCAGCAGCGCCCCGGGGAGGGCAGCGGAGACCCAGTACTTC. The full variable domain, completed using reference TRBV9 and TRBJ2-5, is DSGVTQTPKHLITATGQRVTLRCSPRSGDLSVYWYQQSLDQGLQFLIQYYNGEERAKGNILERFSAQQFPDLHSELNLSSLELGDSALYFCASSAPGRAAETQYFGPGTRLLVL.

J is TRBJ2-2 and V is TRBV19; the match to TRBD2 covers 14 bases. The junction had 11 bases not matched to a gene; V was cut back by 5 bases and J by 3 bases. This CDR3 spans 19 amino acids. In germline, CDR1 is LNHDA, CDR2 SQIVND (reference sequence). The CDR3 nucleotides are TGTGCCAGTAGTCCCTTGACTAGCGGGAGGGCCAGGGACACCGGGGAGCTGTTTTTT. This sequence encodes CASSPLTSGRARDTGELFF.

This clone came up a few times. This chain joins TRBV2 and TRBJ2-7; possible D gene TRBD1, 5 bases. The V gene lost 4 bases and the J gene lost 5 bases, with 12 bases spanning the gap. The CDR3 is 13 residues long. The V gene's germline CDR1 is SNHLY and CDR2 FYNNEI. Here the CDR3 reads CASSGIGVDEQYF. CDR3 DNA: TGTGCCAGCAGTGGGATAGGGGTGGACGAGCAGTACTTC.

This chain uses TRBV6-5 with TRBJ2-7, with no clear D. The CDR3 has 13 residues. Germline V gene data show CDR1 as MNHEY and CDR2 as SVGAGI. V lost 4 bases and J lost 0, with 7 bases in between. The CDR3 sequence is CASSFSLSYEQYF. In nucleotides, the CDR3 is TGTGCCAGCAGTTTTAGCCTCTCCTACGAGCAGTACTTC.

In this sample, this clone turned up once. The chain links TRBV27 to TRBJ2-1; 8 bases fit TRBD2. V lost 2 bases to trimming and J lost 3 bases; unmatched junction nucleotides: 0. Per the germline V gene, CDR1 is MNHEY and CDR2 is SMNVEV (reference sequence). The length of the CDR3 is 14 residues. Here the CDR3 reads CASSLAGGYNEQFF. CDR3 nucleotides: TGTGCCAGCAGTTTAGCGGGGGGCTACAATGAGCAGTTCTTC.

This rearrangement joins TRBV29-1 to TRBJ2-3, with 7 bases aligning to TRBD2. The germline CDR1 and CDR2 sequences are SQVTM and ANQGSEA. V lost 7 bases, J lost 2 bases, and 12 bases stayed unmatched. The length of the CDR3 is 15 residues. CDR3 residues: CSAVLADIATDTQYF. The DNA for the CDR3 is TGCAGCGCCGTTCTAGCGGATATCGCCACAGATACGCAGTATTTT.

The CDR3 DNA sequence: TGTGCCAGCAGCTATACCAGGGGAGGGAACACTGAAGCTTTCTTT. This codes for CASSYTRGGNTEAFF. This rearrangement joins TRBV6-5 to TRBJ1-1; D is possibly TRBD1 (6 bases). Trimming stripped 6 bases from V and 1 base from J, with 15 bases between. The CDR3 is 15 amino acids. Germline lookup yields CDR1 MNHEY and CDR2 SVGAGI.

The chain couples TRBV4-1 to TRBJ1-1; D ambiguous. Deletions cut 1 base from V and 9 bases from J, with 6 bases between. Germline V lookup: CDR1 MGHRA, CDR2 YSYEKL. This CDR3 contains 11 residues. In DNA, the CDR3 is TGCGCCAGCAGCCAAGGGACCAAAGCTTTCTTT. Its protein product is CASSQGTKAFF.

V is TRBV28 and J is TRBJ2-3; 9 bases are shared with TRBD2. Germline CDR1 is MDHEN and CDR2 is SYDVKM. The V segment lost 5 bases and the J segment 7 bases; nucleotides outside the gene matches: 13. The CDR3 runs 16 residues. CDR3 in DNA: TGTGCCAGCAGTCCCCTACTAGCGGGCGGTACAAATACGCAGTATTTT. Translation: CASSPLLAGGTNTQYF.

The genes are TRBV27 and TRBJ2-7; maybe TRBD2 (5 bases). V lost 7 bases and J 1 base, leaving 17 bases between the germline ends. The CDR3 extends over 15 amino acids. Germline-derived CDR1 and CDR2 are MNHEY and SMNVEV (reference sequence). For the CDR3, the DNA is TGTGCCAGCACCGCACCACGGGGAAATTCCTACGAGCAGTACTTC. It codes for CASTAPRGNSYEQYF.

This rearrangement joins TRBV5-1 to TRBJ1-1, with D tentatively TRBD1 (5 bases). The CDR3 covers 16 residues. Between the trimmed V and J ends, which lost 9 bases and 8 bases, there was a span of 29 bases. Germline V gene data show CDR1 as SGHRS and CDR2 as YFSETQ. This chain's CDR3 is CANTGGTSTPDGEAFF. DNA of the CDR3: TGCGCCAATACTGGGGGGACGAGCACACCCGATGGGGAAGCTTTCTTT.

The CDR3 DNA sequence: TGTGCCAGCCAGGGGCAGGACACCGCAAGGAAAACTAATGAAAAACTGTTTTTT. This encodes CASQGQDTARKTNEKLFF. V usage is TRBV7-9 and J usage is TRBJ1-4; D might be TRBD1 (6 bases). The CDR3 has 18 residues. Looked up from germline, CDR1 is SEHNR and CDR2 is FQNEAQ (reference sequence). V lost 8 bases and J 1 base, leaving 23 bases between the germline ends.